The 20 T cell receptor beta chains reported below all come from one sample, sequenced in a study of T cell responses to AZD1222 COVID-19 vaccine. Profiled with immunoSEQ multiplex PCR; TCRdb holds only in-frame clones, not every one. The sample lists about 120,000 clones; roughly 90% were seen once. The specimen comprised peripheral blood, sampled on day 0 of MenACWY control vaccination. The receptors shown here come from an adult in good health.

The chain recombines TRBV7-8 with TRBJ2-3; 7 bases align to TRBD2. The CDR3 has 17 residues. The junction had 10 bases not matched to a gene; V was cut back by 2 bases and J by 2 bases. Germline V gives CDR1 SGHVS, CDR2 FQNEAQ. The CDR3: CASSLIAGGGTTDTQYF. In DNA, the CDR3 is TGTGCCAGCAGCTTAATAGCGGGTGGGGGGACCACAGATACGCAGTATTTT. Filled out from reference TRBV7-8 and TRBJ2-3, the complete variable domain reads GAGVSQSPRYKVAKRGQDVALRCDPISGHVSLFWYQQALGQGPEFLTYFQNEAQLDKSGLPSDRFFAERPEGSVSTLKIQRTQQEDSAVYLCASSLIAGGGTTDTQYFGPGTRLTVL.

The V gene is TRBV11-1, the J gene TRBJ2-1; tentatively, D is TRBD2 (5 bases). Deletions cut 4 bases from V and 7 bases from J, with 11 bases between. CDR3 length equals 13 residues. CDR1 and CDR2 from the germline V gene are SGHAT and FQDESV (reference sequence). The CDR3 here is CASSSGLLNEQFF. The CDR3 DNA follows: TGTGCCAGCAGCTCAGGACTCCTAAATGAGCAGTTCTTC.

The chain has TRBV3-1 (or the pseudogene TRBV3-2) and TRBJ2-5, with D uncertain. CDR1 LGHDT and CDR2 YNNKEL come from the germline V gene (reference sequence). V shed 2 bases and J shed 1 base, with 14 bases lying between them. The CDR3 is 16 residues long. This chain's CDR3 is CASSQPATIVQETQYF. In DNA form, the CDR3 reads TGTGCCAGCAGCCAACCGGCCACCATCGTCCAAGAGACCCAGTACTTC.

This rearrangement joins TRBV21-1 to TRBJ2-7. TRBV21-1 is designated a pseudogene. The CDR3 covers 16 residues. The CDR3 region has the DNA TGTGCCAGCAGCAAAGGGAGGGGGTGCGGAAACGCCGAGCAGTACTTC. This codes for CASSKGRGCGNAEQYF.

This chain links TRBV29-1 with TRBJ2-1; 10 bases map to TRBD1. With 6 bases clipped from V and 4 bases from J, the junction kept 9 bases outside the gene matches. CDR1 SQVTM and CDR2 ANQGSEA come from the germline V gene. This CDR3 spans 15 amino acids. In DNA, the CDR3 is TGCAGCGTAAAGCCCGGGACAGGGGTTTACAATGAGCAGTTCTTC. It encodes CSVKPGTGVYNEQFF.

The chain couples TRBV6-5 to TRBJ2-1; TRBD1 might be the D (5 bases). The CDR3 spans 12 residues. The V end was cut by 5 bases, the J end by 10 bases, with 12 bases between. Germline assignment: CDR1 MNHEY and CDR2 SVGAGI. As DNA, the CDR3 is TGTGCCAGCAGTCCTGGGTGGACAGAGCAGTTCTTC. Protein sequence: CASSPGWTEQFF.

The V call is TRBV7-9, the J call TRBJ2-3; D is uncertain. CDR1 and CDR2 from the germline V gene are SEHNR and FQNEAQ (reference sequence). CDR3 length equals 15 residues. Trimming took off 3 bases at V and 2 bases at J, with 12 bases between the two ends. The CDR3 DNA is TGTGCCAGCAGCTTGGTAACTACCGACACAGATACGCAGTATTTT. This codes for CASSLVTTDTDTQYF.

The V gene is TRBV9, the J gene TRBJ2-1, with 8 bases matching TRBD2. This CDR3 is 15 amino acids long. Germline values: CDR1 SGDLS, CDR2 YYNGEE. With V trimmed by 0 bases and J by 7 bases, 6 bases remained unmatched. The CDR3 DNA reads TGTGCCAGCAGCGTAGCTCACAGCGGGAGAAATGAGCAGTTCTTC. Translation gives CASSVAHSGRNEQFF.

The rearrangement joins TRBV18 to TRBJ2-1, with 10 nucleotides matching TRBD1. CDR1 is KGHSH, CDR2 LQKENI, per germline. Losses at the gene ends were 2 bases for V and 14 bases for J; bases not matched to a gene: 12. The CDR3 consists of 15 residues. CDR3 coding DNA: TGTGCCAGCTCACCAAGTCTAGGACAGGGGGGGTCCAAGTTCTTC. Translated, it gives CASSPSLGQGGSKFF.

This chain joins TRBV7-8 and TRBJ1-1, with 9 bases aligning to TRBD1. CDR3 length: 15 residues. Trimming cost V 5 bases and J 0 bases; bases outside gene matches: 4. Germline CDR1 is SGHVS and CDR2 is FQNEAQ. CDR3 bases: TGTGCCAGCAGCCCCCGGGACAGGGTGAACACTGAAGCTTTCTTT. Translation: CASSPRDRVNTEAFF. The entire variable domain, with the rest obtained from reference TRBV7-8 and TRBJ1-1, is as follows: GAGVSQSPRYKVAKRGQDVALRCDPISGHVSLFWYQQALGQGPEFLTYFQNEAQLDKSGLPSDRFFAERPEGSVSTLKIQRTQQEDSAVYLCASSPRDRVNTEAFFGQGTRLTVV.

The gene calls are TRBV18 and TRBJ2-1; 10 nucleotides align to TRBD1. The CDR3 covers 15 residues. Looked up from germline, CDR1 is KGHSH and CDR2 is LQKENI. The V gene end was trimmed by 0 bases and the J gene end by 4 bases; junction bases not matched to a gene: 0. This chain's CDR3 is CASSPPGQGYNEQFF. CDR3 coding DNA: TGTGCCAGCTCACCACCGGGACAGGGGTACAATGAGCAGTTCTTC.

J is TRBJ1-3 and V is TRBV14; TRBD1 matches 8 bases. The CDR3 totals 16 residues. Unmatched junction bases numbered 10, after V lost 5 bases and J lost 4 bases. Per the germline V gene, CDR1 is SGHDN and CDR2 is FVKESK. The chain's CDR3 is CASSFPTGEEGNTIYF. Here the CDR3 DNA reads TGTGCCAGCAGCTTCCCGACAGGGGAGGAAGGAAACACCATATATTTT.

V usage is TRBV10-1 and J usage is TRBJ2-7, with no clear D. Germline V gene sequence: CDR1 WNHNN, CDR2 SYGVQD (reference sequence). The CDR3 loop spans 12 amino acids. V lost 0 bases, J lost 4 bases, and 4 bases lay in between. CDR3 loop: CASSESGYEQYF. CDR3 sequence (DNA): TGCGCCAGCAGTGAGTCGGGATACGAGCAGTACTTC.

V is TRBV27 and J is TRBJ2-7; 7 bases map to TRBD2. The CDR3 length is 16 residues. CDR1 is MNHEY and CDR2 is SMNVEV in the germline V gene (reference sequence). Unmatched junction bases numbered 9, after V lost 2 bases and J lost 2 bases. The CDR3 reads CASSLGFGRPPYEQYF. The CDR3 nucleotides read TGTGCCAGCAGTTTAGGGTTCGGGAGGCCCCCCTACGAGCAGTACTTC.

This chain connects TRBV24-1 to TRBJ2-5; 14 nucleotides line up with TRBD2. J lost 0 bases, V lost 2 bases, and 1 base had no gene match. The CDR3 spans 17 residues. Germline lookup yields CDR1 KGHDR and CDR2 SFDVKD. CDR3 nucleotide sequence: TGTGCCACCAGTGATTCGGGACTAGCGGGGGACCAAGAGACCCAGTACTTC. This encodes CATSDSGLAGDQETQYF.

The V and J genes are TRBV27 and TRBJ2-7, with a tentative D call TRBD1 (6 bases). V was shortened by 3 bases and J by 4 bases, with 13 bases between the two germline ends. Germline CDR1 reads MNHEY; CDR2 reads SMNVEV (reference sequence). CDR3 length equals 14 residues. The CDR3 reads CASSLGAVAYEQYF. The CDR3 nucleotides are TGTGCCAGCAGTTTGGGGGCTGTAGCTTACGAGCAGTACTTC.

V usage is TRBV5-1 and J usage is TRBJ2-7; TRBD1 aligns across 8 bases. The CDR3 contains 15 residues. The junction had 12 bases not matched to a gene; V was cut back by 5 bases and J by 5 bases. Germline CDR1 is SGHRS and CDR2 is YFSETQ. CDR3 DNA sequence: TGCGCCAGCAGACCTCACTCGGGACAGGTTGACGAGCAGTACTTC. Translated, it gives CASRPHSGQVDEQYF.

The J gene is TRBJ2-7, the V gene TRBV6-5; D possibly matches TRBD1 or TRBD2 (5 bases each). This CDR3 contains 14 residues. CDR1 MNHEY and CDR2 SVGAGI come from the germline V gene. V gave up 5 bases and J gave up 3 bases, with 14 bases separating them. Written as DNA, the CDR3 is TGTGCCAGCAGTATATCCGGGACGGGCTACGAGCAGTACTTC. Residues: CASSISGTGYEQYF.

J is TRBJ1-1 and V is TRBV11-3, with D perhaps matching TRBD1 (6 bases). Trimming removed 5 bases from V and 7 bases from J, with 11 bases in between. This CDR3 is 12 amino acids long. CDR1 and CDR2 (germline): SGHNT, YENEEA. The CDR3 bases are TGTGCCAGCAGCGGAACAGGGAATGAAGCTTTCTTT. It translates to CASSGTGNEAFF. The entire variable domain, with the rest obtained from reference TRBV11-3 and TRBJ1-1, is as follows: EAGVVQSPRYKIIEKKQPVAFWCNPISGHNTLYWYLQNLGQGPELLIRYENEEAVDDSQLPKDRFSAERLKGVDSTLKIQPAELGDSAVYLCASSGTGNEAFFGQGTRLTVV.

V and J are TRBV7-9 and TRBJ1-4, with D hard to call. The CDR3 extends over 15 amino acids. Germline lookup yields CDR1 SEHNR and CDR2 FQNEAQ (reference sequence). V was shortened by 0 bases and J by 2 bases, with 7 bases between the two germline ends. CDR3: CASSLARGTNEKLFF. DNA for the CDR3: TGTGCCAGCAGCTTAGCAAGAGGGACTAATGAAAAACTGTTTTTT. Supplemented by reference TRBV7-9 and TRBJ1-4, the full variable domain reads DTGVSQNPRHKITKRGQNVTFRCDPISEHNRLYWYRQTLGQGPEFLTYFQNEAQLEKSRLLSDRFSAERPKGSFSTLEIQRTEQGDSAMYLCASSLARGTNEKLFFGSGTQLSVL.